Listed here are 30 T cell receptor beta chains from one sample, sequenced in a study of response to subunit inactivated influenza vaccine. TCRdb reprocessed the RT-PCR reads via MiXCR and lists one record per CDR3 protein. Found here are about 780,000 distinct CDR3 sequences, about 18% of them singletons; the top ten hold approximately 11%. The source material was PBMCs from blood, sampled more than 4 days after vaccination. The source of these receptors is a man between 45 and 60 years old who received an inactivated influenza vaccine.

A few counts support this clonotype. V gene TRBV28 combines with J gene TRBJ2-7; 7 bases agree with TRBD1. CDR3 length: 11 residues. The germline V gene has CDR1 MDHEN and CDR2 SYDVKM. The J segment lost 3 bases and the V segment lost 10 bases, leaving 3 bases of the junction unmatched. The CDR3 spells CATGQYYEQYF. CDR3 nucleotide sequence: TGTGCCACGGGACAGTACTACGAGCAGTACTTC.

The chain uses TRBV5-5 and TRBJ1-1; D unclear. V was trimmed by 4 bases and J by 0 bases, leaving 7 bases between them. Germline V gene lookup returns CDR1 SGHKS and CDR2 YYEKEE (reference sequence). The CDR3 is 13 residues long. CDR3 protein: CASSTNVNTEAFF. The CDR3, as DNA: TGTGCCAGCAGCACAAATGTGAACACTGAAGCTTTCTTT.

The table lists this clonotype with a few counts. The rearrangement links TRBV7-8 to TRBJ2-4, with D maybe TRBD2 (6 bases). CDR1 and CDR2 (germline): SGHVS, FQNEAQ. Deletions cut 5 bases from V and 0 bases from J, with 17 bases between. CDR3 length: 17 amino acids. The CDR3 DNA reads TGTGCCAGCAGCCTACCCCGGGACGGGAGAGCCAAAAACATTCAGTACTTC. Residues: CASSLPRDGRAKNIQYF.

The gene calls are TRBV20-1 and TRBJ2-7; TRBD2 agrees at 10 bases. This CDR3 is 16 amino acids long. V gave up 7 bases and J gave up 6 bases; unmatched junction bases: 18. CDR1 and CDR2 (germline): DFQATT, SNEGSKA (reference sequence). CDR3 amino acids: CSVARTSGTREGEQYF. For the CDR3, the DNA is TGCAGTGTCGCACGGACTAGCGGTACGCGTGAGGGCGAGCAGTACTTC.

The chain employs TRBV5-1 and TRBJ2-3, with D possibly being TRBD2 (6 bases). Looked up from germline, CDR1 is SGHRS and CDR2 is YFSETQ. The CDR3 consists of 16 residues. V was pared by 4 bases and J by 4 bases, with 19 bases between. The CDR3 DNA reads as TGCGCCAGCAGCGACGGACTAACCATTACCGCAGATACGCAGTATTTT. Translating it yields CASSDGLTITADTQYF.

This chain links TRBV5-1 with TRBJ2-1, with a tentative D call TRBD1 (5 bases). The germline V gene has CDR1 SGHRS and CDR2 YFSETQ. Trimming shortened V by 4 bases and J by 8 bases, and 13 bases separated the two germline ends. This CDR3 contains 13 residues. CDR3 nucleotides: TGCGCCAGCAGCCCGGTAGGGGCTTATGAGCAGTTCTTC. Translation gives CASSPVGAYEQFF.

This clonotype showed up just a few times. J is TRBJ2-1 and V is TRBV12-3 or TRBV12-4; D could derive from TRBD1 or TRBD2 (6 bases each). Trimming stripped 5 bases from V and 1 base from J, with 21 bases between. The CDR3 has 18 amino acids. The CDR3 spells CASSPRDTVRLSYNEQFF. The CDR3 DNA is TGTGCCAGCAGTCCGCGGGACACTGTACGCTTATCCTACAATGAGCAGTTCTTC.

This clonotype was counted many times. The rearrangement uses TRBV11-2 and TRBJ2-7; 10 bases agree with TRBD1. Germline V gives CDR1 SGHAT, CDR2 FQNNGV. V lost 6 bases to trimming and J lost 4 bases; unmatched junction nucleotides: 6. This CDR3 spans 14 amino acids. The CDR3 bases are TGTGCCAGCAGGAAACCGGGACAGGGGTACGAGCAGTACTTC. Translated: CASRKPGQGYEQYF.

V is TRBV12-5 and J is TRBJ2-7, with 7 bases lining up with TRBD1. V lost 4 bases and J lost 7; bases outside the gene matches: 10. CDR3 size: 14 residues. CDR1 and CDR2 (germline): LGHNT, FRNRAP. The CDR3 region is CASGSQGIPLEQYF. The CDR3 DNA sequence: TGTGCTAGTGGTTCACAGGGGATTCCCCTGGAGCAGTACTTC.

This clonotype has more than one count but fewer than ten. The DNA for the CDR3 is TGCGCCAGCAGCATCGACAGGCCCACAGATACGCAGTATTTT. Protein product: CASSIDRPTDTQYF. The chain is built from TRBV5-1 and TRBJ2-3; TRBD1 might be the D (6 bases). Germline loops: CDR1 SGHRS, CDR2 YFSETQ. The CDR3 length is 14 residues. V lost 4 bases and J 2 bases, leaving 11 bases between the germline ends.

This chain links TRBV7-3 with TRBJ2-1; no definite D call. Germline V gene sequence: CDR1 SGHTA, CDR2 FQGTGA. The CDR3 totals 12 residues. Trimming removed 2 bases from V and 9 bases from J, with 8 bases in between. The CDR3 loop is CASSLGPGEQFF. DNA of the CDR3: TGTGCCAGCAGCTTAGGGCCCGGTGAGCAGTTCTTC.

The CDR3 is CASSYWDGSYEQYF. CDR3 nucleotides: TGTGCCAGCAGTTACTGGGACGGATCCTACGAGCAGTACTTC. The V gene is TRBV6-2 or TRBV6-3, the J gene TRBJ2-7, with D tentatively TRBD1 or TRBD2 (5 bases each). V lost 1 base, J lost 1 base, and 8 bases lay in between. In germline, CDR1 is MNHEY, CDR2 SVGEGT. The CDR3 runs to 14 residues.

As regards this clonotype: Being one base from a much bigger clone, this may be a read error. V gene TRBV20-1 combines with J gene TRBJ1-5; tentative D call: TRBD1 (6 bases). CDR3 size: 14 residues. Germline CDR1 and CDR2: DFQATT and SNEGSKA (reference sequence). The CDR3 region has the DNA TGCAGTGCAGAGATGGGGTGGGACAATCTGCCCCAGCATTTT. This sequence encodes CSAEMGWDNLPQHF.

This clonotype has a handful of counts. The chain has TRBV7-9 and TRBJ1-1; no clear D. Deletions cut 2 bases from V and 6 bases from J, with 7 bases between. CDR1 is SEHNR and CDR2 is FQNEAQ in the germline V gene (reference sequence). The CDR3 consists of 12 residues. The DNA for the CDR3 is TGTGCCAGCAGCTTAACCCACCCTGAAGCTTTCTTT. It encodes CASSLTHPEAFF. Full variable domain (missing parts from reference TRBV7-9 and TRBJ1-1): DTGVSQNPRHKITKRGQNVTFRCDPISEHNRLYWYRQTLGQGPEFLTYFQNEAQLEKSRLLSDRFSAERPKGSFSTLEIQRTEQGDSAMYLCASSLTHPEAFFGQGTRLTVV.

This clonotype has a count of ten or more. This sequence joins TRBV20-1 and TRBJ1-1; maybe TRBD1 (6 bases). This CDR3 region has 15 residues. Germline V CDR1 and CDR2: DFQATT, SNEGSKA (reference sequence). The V and J ends lost 2 bases and 5 bases respectively, with 18 bases between them. The CDR3 bases are TGCAGTGCTAGACCCTCTGGCGGGGGGCGGACTGAAGCTTTCTTT. It yields the protein CSARPSGGGRTEAFF.

Only a few counts were recorded for this clonotype. The CDR3 loop reads CSVEFAGRSYNEQFF. The CDR3 DNA reads as TGCAGCGTTGAATTTGCGGGACGCTCCTACAATGAGCAGTTCTTC. The rearrangement joins TRBV29-1 to TRBJ2-1; D may be TRBD2 (6 bases). Germline CDR1 is SQVTM and CDR2 is ANQGSEA. V dropped 2 bases and J dropped 0 bases, with 11 bases sitting between them. The CDR3 length is 15 residues.

This clonotype was detected a few times. The V call is TRBV7-2, the J call TRBJ1-3; possible D gene TRBD1, 5 bases. Germline values: CDR1 SGHTA, CDR2 FQGNSA. Trimming took off 4 bases at V and 1 base at J, with 11 bases between the two ends. The CDR3 is 15 residues long. The chain's CDR3 is CASSSGPTSGNTIYF. The CDR3, as DNA: TGTGCCAGCAGCTCGGGACCGACGTCTGGAAACACCATATATTTT.

The chain links TRBV6-2 or TRBV6-3 to TRBJ2-6, with unresolved D. Trimming cost V 8 bases and J 4 bases, with 18 bases left between them. The CDR3 consists of 16 residues. Germline assignment: CDR1 MNHEY and CDR2 SVGEGT. CDR3 bases: TGTGCCAGCCTTCCCCATCGAGTTCTAGGGGCCAACGTCCTGACTTTC. Translated: CASLPHRVLGANVLTF.

Only a few counts were recorded for this clonotype. The chain couples TRBV6-2 or TRBV6-3 to TRBJ2-2; no definite D call. This CDR3 is built from 16 residues. V lost 2 bases, J lost 5 bases, and 15 bases lay in between. The V gene's germline CDR1 is MNHEY and CDR2 SVGEGT. DNA of the CDR3: TGTGCCAGCAGTTACGCATTGGGCCAGAGAACCGGGGAGCTGTTTTTT. Amino acid sequence: CASSYALGQRTGELFF.

The chain recombines TRBV5-1 with TRBJ1-4; D call uncertain. Deletions cut 4 bases from V and 8 bases from J, with 15 bases between. CDR1 is SGHRS and CDR2 is YFSETQ in the germline V gene. CDR3 length equals 14 residues. In DNA form, the CDR3 reads TGCGCCAGCAGCCCCGGGTCGTCCGTCGAAAAACTGTTTTTT. Protein product: CASSPGSSVEKLFF.

This clonotype appeared a few times. V and J are TRBV18 and TRBJ2-1; 15 positions agree with TRBD2. Germline CDR1 reads KGHSH; CDR2 reads LQKENI. Trimming took 0 bases from V and 8 from J; bases not matched to a gene: 8. The CDR3 covers 18 residues. CDR3 amino acids: CASSPPKSGLAGGHEQFF. The CDR3 nucleotides read TGTGCCAGCTCACCACCGAAAAGTGGACTAGCGGGAGGGCATGAGCAGTTCTTC.

The gene calls are TRBV7-9 and TRBJ1-5; 10 bases match TRBD1. V lost 1 base and J lost 5; bases outside the gene matches: 8. The CDR3 totals 17 residues. Germline CDR1 reads SEHNR; CDR2 reads FQNEAQ (reference sequence). CDR3 coding DNA: TGTGCCAGCAGCTTAGTTGGGGGACAGGGGTTGGATCAGCCCCAGCATTTT. Translating it yields CASSLVGGQGLDQPQHF.

This clonotype was recorded a few times. CDR3 DNA sequence: TGTGCCAGCAGCTCGAATGGCCGGGAGCAGTACTTC. Protein: CASSSNGREQYF. The chain employs TRBV11-2 and TRBJ2-7; D is undetermined. Trimming pared 4 bases from V and 7 bases from J, leaving 11 bases between. This CDR3 region has 12 residues. CDR1 SGHAT and CDR2 FQNNGV come from the germline V gene.

This clonotype has just a few counts. The V and J genes are TRBV6-5 and TRBJ1-5; D not resolved. The germline V gene encodes CDR1 MNHEY and CDR2 SVGAGI. This CDR3 comprises 15 residues. The V end lost 6 bases, the J end lost 3 bases, and 15 bases lay between the germline ends. The CDR3 loop is CASSYGRFNNQPQHF. The CDR3 DNA reads TGTGCCAGCAGCTATGGACGCTTCAACAATCAGCCCCAGCATTTT.

The V and J genes are TRBV30 and TRBJ2-3; possible D gene TRBD1, 5 bases. Germline lookup yields CDR1 GTSNPN and CDR2 SVGIG (reference sequence). The germline V and J ends were trimmed by 3 bases and 0 bases, with 16 bases remaining between them. The CDR3 is made up of 16 amino acids. DNA of the CDR3: TGTGCCTGGAGAGCCCTGGGCAGGGCTAGCACAGATACGCAGTATTTT. Encoded protein: CAWRALGRASTDTQYF.

The rearrangement links TRBV24-1 to TRBJ2-2, with TRBD1 matching over 7 bases. The CDR3 is 13 residues long. V was clipped by 9 bases and J by 5 bases; unmatched bases: 5. CDR1 is KGHDR and CDR2 is SFDVKD in the germline V gene. As DNA, the CDR3 is TGTGCCACCGCTACACAGGGGACCGGGGAGCTGTTTTTT. Translated, it gives CATATQGTGELFF.

This clonotype was seen a few times. In DNA form, the CDR3 reads TGTGCCAGCAGCCGACTAGCGGGAATTTACAATGAGCAGTTCTTC. Translation gives CASSRLAGIYNEQFF. The chain combines TRBV7-2 with TRBJ2-1; 11 positions match TRBD2. Germline lookup yields CDR1 SGHTA and CDR2 FQGNSA. The CDR3 covers 15 residues. Trimming at V came to 5 bases and at J to 4 bases, leaving 4 bases not matched to a gene.

The V call is TRBV7-8, the J call TRBJ2-7; 10 bases align to TRBD2. Germline trimming cut 2 bases from V and 0 bases from J; bases unmatched to any gene: 4. The CDR3 is 16 residues long. The V gene's germline CDR1 is SGHVS and CDR2 FQNEAQ. CDR3: CASSLTTSGYSYEQYF. CDR3 nucleotide sequence: TGTGCCAGCAGCTTAACGACTAGCGGGTACTCCTACGAGCAGTACTTC.

Only a few counts were recorded for this clonotype. The V gene is TRBV4-3, the J gene TRBJ2-3; D perhaps matches TRBD2 (5 bases). Germline V gene data show CDR1 as LGHNA and CDR2 as YSLEER. V gave up 0 bases and J gave up 6 bases, with 16 bases separating them. This CDR3 is 16 amino acids long. The CDR3 is CASSQDSASSLDTQYF. CDR3 in DNA: TGCGCCAGCAGCCAAGACTCGGCTAGCTCGCTCGATACGCAGTATTTT.

The chain employs TRBV4-3 and TRBJ2-5, with D hard to call. The CDR3 is 13 amino acids. Between the trimmed V and J ends, which lost 2 bases and 4 bases, there was a span of 8 bases. Per the germline V gene, CDR1 is LGHNA and CDR2 is YSLEER. CDR3 amino acids: CASSQYRRETQYF. The DNA of the CDR3 is TGCGCCAGCAGCCAATATAGAAGAGAGACCCAGTACTTC.